One sample yielded the 4 T cell receptor beta chains listed below, sequenced in a study of identical twins. TCRdb re-analysed the 5' RACE reads in MiXCR, keeping a single row per CDR3 protein. The sample includes 430,000 or so distinct CDR3 sequences, 24% of them seen just once. The data also belong to a second study, concerning T cells expressing NK-cell markers.

Sample: CD4+ T cells sorted from blood. The receptor set was obtained from a woman aged 18-35 years in good health.

The J gene is TRBJ1-4, the V gene TRBV10-3, with unresolved D. Germline lookup yields CDR1 ENHRY and CDR2 SYGVKD. V gave up 6 bases and J gave up 1 base, with 3 bases separating them. CDR3 length: 12 residues. CDR3 region: CAISRTNEKLFF. DNA for the CDR3: TGTGCCATCAGCAGAACTAATGAAAAACTGTTTTTT.

This clonotype appeared many times. CDR3 sequence (DNA): TGCAGTGCCCTTCCCAACCTATATGAAGCTTTCTTT. This encodes CSALPNLYEAFF. The chain uses TRBV20-1 and TRBJ1-1; no clear D. Germline CDR1 and CDR2: DFQATT and SNEGSKA (reference sequence). V was trimmed by 6 bases and J by 7 bases, leaving 15 bases between them. The CDR3 runs to 12 residues.

This clonotype was seen only a few times. The chain's CDR3 is CASIQRGYRTDTQYF. In DNA, the CDR3 is TGTGCCAGCATCCAGCGGGGGTATCGCACAGATACGCAGTATTTT. The V call is TRBV6-2 or TRBV6-3, the J call TRBJ2-3, with 8 bases aligning to TRBD2. The CDR3 is 15 residues long. Germline CDR1 MNHEY, CDR2 SVGEGT. With V trimmed by 7 bases and J by 1 base, 7 bases remained unmatched.

The V gene is TRBV5-1, the J gene TRBJ2-1, with TRBD2 matching over 11 bases. This CDR3 has 16 amino acids. The germline V gene has CDR1 SGHRS and CDR2 YFSETQ. V dropped 3 bases and J dropped 7; count of bases not matched to a gene: 9. The CDR3 coding sequence is TGCGCCAGCAGCTGGGGACTAGCGGTGACGGGGAATGAGCAGTTCTTC. Its protein is CASSWGLAVTGNEQFF.